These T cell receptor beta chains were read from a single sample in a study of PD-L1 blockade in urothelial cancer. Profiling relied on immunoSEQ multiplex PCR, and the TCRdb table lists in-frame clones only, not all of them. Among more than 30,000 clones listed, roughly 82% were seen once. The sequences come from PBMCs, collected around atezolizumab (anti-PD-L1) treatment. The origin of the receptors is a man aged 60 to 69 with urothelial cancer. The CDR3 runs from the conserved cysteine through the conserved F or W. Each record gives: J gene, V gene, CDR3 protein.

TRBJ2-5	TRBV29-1	CSVEDMQGQETQYF
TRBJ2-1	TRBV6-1	CASSPTGLYNEQFF
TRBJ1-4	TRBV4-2	CASSQDPHGYRVEKLFF
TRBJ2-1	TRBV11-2	CASSLVGGGGMIDEQFF
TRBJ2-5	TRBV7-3	CASSPWTSGNQETQYF
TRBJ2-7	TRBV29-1	CSVGSTESYEQYF
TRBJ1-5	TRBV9	CASSWTGDSNQPQHF
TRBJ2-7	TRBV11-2	CASSLESVVYEQYF
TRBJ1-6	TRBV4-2	CASSPKGASSDSPLHF
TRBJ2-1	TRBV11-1	CASSSGLAWNEQFF
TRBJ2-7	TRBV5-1	CASSPLLTGGEQYF
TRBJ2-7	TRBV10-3	CAISDLARSYEQYF
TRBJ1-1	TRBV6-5	CASSSGGLTEAFF
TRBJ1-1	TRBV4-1	CASTTGDLNTEAFF
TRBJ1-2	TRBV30	CAWSVREVYGYTF
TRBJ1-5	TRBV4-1	CASSQDGAGIGNGNQPQHF
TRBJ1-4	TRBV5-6	CASSRQQGGGEKLFF
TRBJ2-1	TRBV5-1	CASSLRGGRADNEQFF
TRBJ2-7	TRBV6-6	CATAGTGHSYEQYF
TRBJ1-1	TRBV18	CASSPWQNTEAFF
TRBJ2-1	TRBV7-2	CASSTGQGNEQFF
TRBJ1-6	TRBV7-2	CASSLARGRGNSPLHF
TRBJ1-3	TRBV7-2	CASSSNAGNTIYF
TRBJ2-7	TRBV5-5	CASSLGSQGALNEQYF
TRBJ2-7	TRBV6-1	CASSERRSSYEQYF
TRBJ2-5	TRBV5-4	CASSLSVAGGQETQYF